The rows below give T cell receptor beta chains drawn from one sample of a study of blood T cells in healthy people across ages. TCRdb reanalysed the 5' RACE reads using MiXCR and keeps one entry per CDR3 protein. The sample records approximately 800,000 distinct CDR3 sequences, 55% to 65% being singletons. The specimen sequenced was blood. All receptors derive from a young man in good health. The CDR3 runs from the conserved cysteine through the conserved F or W. A D gene is named only where the DNA matches it firmly. For some rows the clone size is stated as once, few or many, or as a class when expanded; others skip it.

TGTGCCAGCAGCTACCGCCCTACTAGCGGGGTTGCCTACGAGCAGTACTTC,CASSYRPTSGVAYEQYF,NA,TRBV7-6,TRBD2,TRBJ2-7
TGTGCCAGCACCGTCAGGGGGGGGCTAACCTACAATGAGCAGTTCTTC,CASTVRGGLTYNEQFF,NA,TRBV2,NA,TRBJ2-1
TGTGCCAGCAGCCAAGATGGGAATACGCAGTATTTT,CASSQDGNTQYF,NA,TRBV4-2,NA,TRBJ2-3
TGTGCCAGCAGCCTACCAGGGATAGCCAAAAACATTCAGTACTTC,CASSLPGIAKNIQYF,NA,TRBV4-2,NA,TRBJ2-4
TGCGCCAGCAGCCACGGGGACCAACGAGAGGGGAATGAGCAGTTCTTC,CASSHGDQREGNEQFF,NA,TRBV4-3,NA,TRBJ2-1
TGCAGCGTTATTGGGATTCAAGAGACCCAGTACTTC,CSVIGIQETQYF,NA,TRBV29-1,NA,TRBJ2-5
TGTGCCAGTAGTATACGACAGGGGTCATCTTACAATGAGCAGTTCTTC,CASSIRQGSSYNEQFF,NA,TRBV19,TRBD1,TRBJ2-1
TGTGCCAGCAGCGTAGCGGCGGGGGAGGAGCAGTACTTC,CASSVAAGEEQYF,NA,TRBV9,TRBD2,TRBJ2-5
TGTGCCATCAGTGAGGGAGACTCGGGATTTGGTCGGCAGTTCTTC,CAISEGDSGFGRQFF,NA,TRBV10-3,NA,TRBJ2-1
TGCAGTGCTAGGAGGGCAGACACCTACGAGCAGTACTTT,CSARRADTYEQYF,NA,TRBV20-1,NA,TRBJ2-7
TGTGCCAGCAGCTTAGACTGGGGGGGGAACACCGGGGAGCTGTTTTTT,CASSLDWGGNTGELFF,few,TRBV11-2,TRBD2,TRBJ2-2
TGTGCCAGCAGCTTAGGGTGGTCCCAAGAGACCCAGTACTTC,CASSLGWSQETQYF,once,TRBV7-2,NA,TRBJ2-5
TGCAGCGTTGCGGGCGGGGATACGCAGTATTTT,CSVAGGDTQYF,few,TRBV29-1,NA,TRBJ2-3
TGCGCCACCTCCCTAGGGGGCCACAATGAGCAGTTCTTC,CATSLGGHNEQFF,NA,TRBV4-3,TRBD1,TRBJ2-1
TGTGCCAGCAATTTCGGGACAGGGGTCTCCCACGAGCAGTACTTC,CASNFGTGVSHEQYF,NA,TRBV6-5,TRBD1,TRBJ2-7
TGCGCCAGCAGCCAAGACAAGTATGCGGGGGGCTACGAGCAGTACTTC,CASSQDKYAGGYEQYF,NA,TRBV4-3,TRBD2,TRBJ2-7
TGTGCCAGCAGTGAAATCAGGGTCGGGACCCAGTACTTC,CASSEIRVGTQYF,NA,TRBV2,NA,TRBJ2-5
TGTGCCAGCAGGACAGGGGACCTCTCTGGAAACACCATATATTTT,CASRTGDLSGNTIYF,NA,TRBV12-3/TRBV12-4,TRBD1,TRBJ1-3
TGCGCCAGCAGCGACTTTCAGGGGGCAAGCACAGATACGCAGTATTTT,CASSDFQGASTDTQYF,NA,TRBV4-3,TRBD1,TRBJ2-3
TGTGCCAGCAGCCCCAACGCAACGAATGGCTACACCTTC,CASSPNATNGYTF,once,TRBV7-2,NA,TRBJ1-2
TGTGCCAGCGGCTCTCACTACGAGCAGTACTTC,CASGSHYEQYF,NA,TRBV28,NA,TRBJ2-7
TGTGCCAGCAGTTGGGGAGGCGAGCAGTACTTC,CASSWGGEQYF,many,TRBV12-3/TRBV12-4,NA,TRBJ2-7